This T cell receptor beta chain stems from a study of T cell responses to AZD1222 COVID-19 vaccine (dated by TCRdb to the early 2020s). As for the study more broadly: TCR sequencing was performed for about 250 trial participants, of whom about 210 were given two doses of AZD1222 and approximately 25 were given two doses of MenACWY control vaccine. Enrollment into the trials was organized by age into subgroups of 18-55, 56-69 and 70-plus years, and those subgroups contained approximately 160, 26 and 62 TCR-sequenced participants, respectively.

The investigation overall reported the following: Vaccine-associated CD4 TCRs spanned the whole spike protein, with dominant responses in regions 160-218 and 743-854. Participants were mostly white British and included more females than males, and it was suggested by the authors that clonal diversity may have been underestimated. Because no day 14 peak-response samples were available, repertoires were characterized only after the peak T cell response. Reportedly, close to half of the unique spike-specific TCRs recognized epitopes lying outside the regions that are mutated in the B.1.351 and B.1.1.7 variants. Only five or six AZD1222 recipients were SARS-CoV-2 seropositive at baseline, limiting conclusions about previously exposed vaccinees. The 56-69-year group was small, and its depth increase did not reach significance, likely because of low power. A significant rise in spike-specific TCR breadth and depth was observed after two AZD1222 doses relative to day 0 and relative to MenACWY recipients.

Read against the paper, the sample's time point label means: about 28 days (+/-7) after the second vaccine dose. Because spike-specific TCR depth and breadth did not differ between the two schedules, AZD1222 recipients who got a second dose at roughly 4 weeks were pooled with those who got a second dose at roughly 12 weeks. Vaccinee samples came from UK trials COV001 and COV002, including a single-blind randomized controlled phase 2/3 trial of AZD1222 (ChAdOx1 nCoV-19) in healthy adults. For TCRbeta chain sequencing, PBMC samples from trial participants were taken at day 0 and at day 28 after the second dose. From the germline V gene, CDR1 is SGHVS and CDR2 is FNYEAQ. Trimming accounts for 4 bases at V and 1 base at J, while the number of junction bases matched to no gene is 3. Reading from cysteine to phenylalanine, the CDR3 counts 15 amino acids. Only CDR3 DNA remains: 45 bases, in frame from the first base.

The CDR3 regions of human TCRbeta chains were analyzed by immunosequencing. Per the authors' processing: Repertoire TCRs were matched against a reference library of SARS-CoV-2-specific TCRs generated with the MIRA antigen-specificity platform. Breadth was defined as the fraction of unique TCRs that were SARS-CoV-2-associated, and depth was defined as the fraction of total T cells that were SARS-CoV-2-associated. Using the MIRA data, each spike-specific TCR was mapped to the spike region that the TCR reacts to and placed in a CD4 or CD8 class. Log10-transformed breadth and depth values were compared by one-way ANOVA with Sidak's multiple comparisons tests. TCRdb mirrors the immuneACCESS table, restricted to in-frame sequences. Some clones are absent from its copies; in checked studies, under half trace to an unresolved V gene, and the reason for the others is unknown. The V and J calls and clone size are taken from that table; D and trimming were inferred from the DNA. This sample is represented by approximately 130,000 clones; 80% to 90% of them were singletons. 9.5% of the sample is taken by the ten largest.

As to this clone: Its antigen is not yet known. There are no base qualities to consult, and no much larger clone falls within one base.

The V and J genes are TRBV7-6 and TRBJ2-5; TRBD1 matches 10 bases in the middle. This TCR was sampled from an adult who received the AZD1222 COVID-19 vaccine. This specimen consisted of peripheral blood, obtained 28 days after the second AZD1222 dose. The encoded CDR3 is CASSSWTGGQETQYF. The sequence in DNA is TGTGCCAGCAGCTCATGGACAGGGGGCCAAGAGACCCAGTACTTC.